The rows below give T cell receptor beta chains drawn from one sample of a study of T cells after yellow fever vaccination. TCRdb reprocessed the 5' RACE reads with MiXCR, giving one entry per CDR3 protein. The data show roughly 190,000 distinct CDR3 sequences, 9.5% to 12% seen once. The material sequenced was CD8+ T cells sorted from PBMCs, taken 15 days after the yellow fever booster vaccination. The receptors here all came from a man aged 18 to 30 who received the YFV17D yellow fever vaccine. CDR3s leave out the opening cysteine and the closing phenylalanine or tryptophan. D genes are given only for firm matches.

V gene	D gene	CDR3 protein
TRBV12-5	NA	ASAVGKDEQY
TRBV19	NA	ASRTSPGAYEQY
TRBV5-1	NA	ASASSGWALEGELF
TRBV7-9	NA	ASSAGYQETQY
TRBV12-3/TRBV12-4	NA	ASSFPGVSGNTIY
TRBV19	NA	ASSDRGYTGELF
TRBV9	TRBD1	ASSSGTGDFPDTQY
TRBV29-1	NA	SVASGRQGNIQY
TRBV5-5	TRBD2	ASSPRLAGGILSETQY
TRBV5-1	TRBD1	ASSFNRDSHSSGNTIY
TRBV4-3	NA	ASSHKSHYGYT
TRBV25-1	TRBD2	ASSELGPSGAGPQY
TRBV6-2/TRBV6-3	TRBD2	ASSYPPPPGTSGGLGLHNEQF
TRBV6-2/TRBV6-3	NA	ASSSAGPYNEQF
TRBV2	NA	ASISRQTAF
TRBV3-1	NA	ASSPQGLVLDTGELF
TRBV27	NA	ASSLSSQVLTDTQY
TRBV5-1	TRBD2	ASSASLAGAYNEQF
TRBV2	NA	ASSYWGLGSPLH
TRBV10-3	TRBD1	ATRDSNSGNTIY
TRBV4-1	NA	ASSQSPRTGANEQF
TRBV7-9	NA	ASSFSAPGNSPLH
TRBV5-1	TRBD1	ASSLRGLTEAF
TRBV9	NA	ASSGVTDTQY
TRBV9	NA	ASSPRDRIRYEQF
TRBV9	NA	ASSELGIFNEQF
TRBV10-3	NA	AISSTDTQY
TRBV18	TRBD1	ASSPRDRTSTEAF
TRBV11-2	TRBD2	ASGGADTQY
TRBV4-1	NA	ASSHLEQGPGNYNEQF
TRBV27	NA	ASSFSDRIYEQY
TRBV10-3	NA	AISEGGRPPYEQY
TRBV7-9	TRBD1	ASSSPNGDRETQY
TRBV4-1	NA	ASSPGARNTGELF
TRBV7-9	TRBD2	ASPPAGGPYEQY
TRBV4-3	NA	ASSQGGGGIDEKLF
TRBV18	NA	ASSTNLLQAKNIQY
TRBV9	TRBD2	ASSEIAGDTDTQY
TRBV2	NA	ASSEAAVYDNEQF
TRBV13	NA	ASSFDSSYEQY
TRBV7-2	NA	ASSLAWVDEEKLF
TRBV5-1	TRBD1	ASSLAVWDSRTDTQY
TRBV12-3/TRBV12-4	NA	ASSPTGLQGNEQF
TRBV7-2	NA	ASNLGSGRSSYNEQF
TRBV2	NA	ASSGGNAVWSETQY
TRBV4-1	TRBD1	ASSPGQGAYTQY
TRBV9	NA	ASSESSYNSPLH
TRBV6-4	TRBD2	ASSELAGDTQY
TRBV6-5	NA	ASRPGSTDTQY
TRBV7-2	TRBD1	ASSRGQAYGYT
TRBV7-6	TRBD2	ASSAGLAGSYNEQF
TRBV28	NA	ASHQYRGRGDTQY